This T cell receptor beta chain derives from a study of identical twins. A universal primer site was added by template switching, and unique molecular identifiers were carried by the cDNA. TCRdb re-derived calls from the 5' RACE reads in MiXCR, one entry per CDR3 protein. The sample contains 300,000 to 350,000 distinct CDR3 sequences, approximately 13% of which appear only once. General study results and limits: Cross-sectional statistical analysis, not tracking of the same donors, underpinned the conclusions.

In its sample, this clonotype was seen a few times. Its antigen is still unknown. Germline CDR1 MGHDK, CDR2 SYGVNS. Trimming shortened V by 5 bases and J by 0 bases, and 7 bases separated the two germline ends. The CDR3 has 14 amino acids. This sample also belongs to another study, concerning yellow fever vaccine responses in identical twins.

The chain uses TRBV25-1 and TRBJ1-4, with D uncertain. The origin of this receptor is a woman younger than 30 in good health. Sequencing was done on a sample of CD8+ T cells sorted from blood. In DNA, the CDR3 is TGTGCCAGCAGTCCAGGTGCAACTAATGAAAAACTGTTTTTT. Translation gives CASSPGATNEKLFF.